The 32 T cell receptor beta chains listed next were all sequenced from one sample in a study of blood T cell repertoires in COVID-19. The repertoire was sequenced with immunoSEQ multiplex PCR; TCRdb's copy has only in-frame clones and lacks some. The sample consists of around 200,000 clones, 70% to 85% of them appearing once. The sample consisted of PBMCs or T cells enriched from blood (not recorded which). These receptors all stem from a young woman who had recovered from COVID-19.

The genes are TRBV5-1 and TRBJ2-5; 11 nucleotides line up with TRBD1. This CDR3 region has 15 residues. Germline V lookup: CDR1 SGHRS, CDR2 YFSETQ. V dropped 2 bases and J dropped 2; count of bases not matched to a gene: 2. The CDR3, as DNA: TGCGCCAGCAGCTTTGGACAGGGGGCACAAGAGACCCAGTACTTC. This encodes CASSFGQGAQETQYF.

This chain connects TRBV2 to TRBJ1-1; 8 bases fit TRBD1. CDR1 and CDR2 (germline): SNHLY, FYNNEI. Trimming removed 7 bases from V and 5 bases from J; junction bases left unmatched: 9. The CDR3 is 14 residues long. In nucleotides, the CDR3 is TGTGCCAGCACCCTACAGGGGGTACAGACTGAAGCTTTCTTT. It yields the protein CASTLQGVQTEAFF.

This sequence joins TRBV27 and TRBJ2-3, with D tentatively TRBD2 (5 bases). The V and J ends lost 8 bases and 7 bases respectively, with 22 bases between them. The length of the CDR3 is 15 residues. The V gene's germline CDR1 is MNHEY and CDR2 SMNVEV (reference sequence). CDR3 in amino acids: CASGPTGSAWNTQYF. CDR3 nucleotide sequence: TGTGCCAGCGGACCGACGGGGTCAGCGTGGAATACGCAGTATTTT.

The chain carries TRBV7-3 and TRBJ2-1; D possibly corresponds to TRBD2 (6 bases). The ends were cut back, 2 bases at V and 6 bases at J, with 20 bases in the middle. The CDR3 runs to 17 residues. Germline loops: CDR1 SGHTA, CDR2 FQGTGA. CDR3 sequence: CASSLGVVPGLINEQFF. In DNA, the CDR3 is TGTGCCAGCAGCTTAGGGGTTGTTCCAGGACTAATCAATGAGCAGTTCTTC.

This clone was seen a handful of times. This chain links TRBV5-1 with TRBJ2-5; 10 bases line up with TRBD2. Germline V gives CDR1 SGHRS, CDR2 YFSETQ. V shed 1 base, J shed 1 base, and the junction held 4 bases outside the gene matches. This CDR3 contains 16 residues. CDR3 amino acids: CASSLPSGGPQETQYF. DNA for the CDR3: TGCGCCAGCAGCTTGCCTAGCGGGGGACCCCAAGAGACCCAGTACTTC. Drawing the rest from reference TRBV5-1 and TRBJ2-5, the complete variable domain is KAGVTQTPRYLIKTRGQQVTLSCSPISGHRSVSWYQQTPGQGLQFLFEYFSETQRNKGNFPGRFSGRQFSNSRSEMNVSTLELGDSALYLCASSLPSGGPQETQYFGPGTRLLVL.

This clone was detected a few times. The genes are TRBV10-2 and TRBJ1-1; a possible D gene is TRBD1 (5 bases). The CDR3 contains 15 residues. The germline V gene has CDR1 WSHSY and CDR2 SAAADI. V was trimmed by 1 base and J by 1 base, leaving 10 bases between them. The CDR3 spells CASSELHRRNTEAFF. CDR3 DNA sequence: TGCGCCAGCAGTGAGTTGCACAGGAGGAACACTGAAGCTTTCTTT.

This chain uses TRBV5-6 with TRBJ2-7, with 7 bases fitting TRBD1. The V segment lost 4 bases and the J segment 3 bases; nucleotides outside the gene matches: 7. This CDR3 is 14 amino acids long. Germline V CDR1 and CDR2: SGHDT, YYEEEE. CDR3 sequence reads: CASSETGSGYEQYF. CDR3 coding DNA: TGTGCCAGCAGCGAGACAGGGTCGGGCTACGAGCAGTACTTC.

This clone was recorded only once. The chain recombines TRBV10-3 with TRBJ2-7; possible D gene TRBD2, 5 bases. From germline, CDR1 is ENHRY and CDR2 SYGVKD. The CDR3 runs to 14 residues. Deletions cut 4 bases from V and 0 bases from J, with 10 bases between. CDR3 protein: CAISGTGSSYEQYV. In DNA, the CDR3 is TGTGCCATCAGTGGGACGGGGAGCTCCTACGAGCAGTACGTC.

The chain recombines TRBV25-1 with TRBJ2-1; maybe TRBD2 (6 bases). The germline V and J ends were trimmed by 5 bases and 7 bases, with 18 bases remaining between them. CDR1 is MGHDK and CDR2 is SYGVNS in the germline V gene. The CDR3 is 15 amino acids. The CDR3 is CASSLGTGPWNEQFF. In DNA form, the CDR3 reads TGTGCCAGCAGTTTGGGGACTGGGCCGTGGAATGAGCAGTTCTTC.

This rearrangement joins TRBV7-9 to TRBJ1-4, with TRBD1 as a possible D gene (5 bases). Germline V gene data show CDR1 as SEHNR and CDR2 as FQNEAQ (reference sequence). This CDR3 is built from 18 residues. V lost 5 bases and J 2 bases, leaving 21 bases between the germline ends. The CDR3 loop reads CASSPWGGAKTTNEKLFF. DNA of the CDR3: TGTGCCAGCAGCCCGTGGGGTGGGGCGAAGACTACTAATGAAAAACTGTTTTTT.

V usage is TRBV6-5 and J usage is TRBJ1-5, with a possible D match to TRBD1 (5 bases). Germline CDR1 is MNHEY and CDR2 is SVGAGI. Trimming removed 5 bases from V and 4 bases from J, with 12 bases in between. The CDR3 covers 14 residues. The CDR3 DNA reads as TGTGCCAGCAGTCCTTCGACAGTTAATCAGCCCCAGCATTTT. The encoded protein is CASSPSTVNQPQHF.

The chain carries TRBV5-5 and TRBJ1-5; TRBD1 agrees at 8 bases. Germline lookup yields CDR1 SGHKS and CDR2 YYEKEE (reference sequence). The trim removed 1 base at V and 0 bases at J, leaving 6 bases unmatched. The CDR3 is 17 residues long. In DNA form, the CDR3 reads TGTGCCAGCAGCTTGTGGGACAGGCCTTATAGCAATCAGCCCCAGCATTTT. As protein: CASSLWDRPYSNQPQHF.

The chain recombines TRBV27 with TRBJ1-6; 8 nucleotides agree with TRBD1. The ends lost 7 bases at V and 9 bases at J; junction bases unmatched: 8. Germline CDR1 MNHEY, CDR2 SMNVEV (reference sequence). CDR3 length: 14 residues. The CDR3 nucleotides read TGTGCCAGCATCCCGGCAGGGGGCACTTCACCCCTCCACTTT. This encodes CASIPAGGTSPLHF.

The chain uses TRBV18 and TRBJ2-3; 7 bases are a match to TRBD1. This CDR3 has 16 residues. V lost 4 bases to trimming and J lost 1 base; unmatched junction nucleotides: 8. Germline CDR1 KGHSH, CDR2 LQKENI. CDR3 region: CASSLPQGIGTDTQYF. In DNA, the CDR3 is TGTGCCAGCTCACTGCCACAGGGGATCGGCACAGATACGCAGTATTTT.

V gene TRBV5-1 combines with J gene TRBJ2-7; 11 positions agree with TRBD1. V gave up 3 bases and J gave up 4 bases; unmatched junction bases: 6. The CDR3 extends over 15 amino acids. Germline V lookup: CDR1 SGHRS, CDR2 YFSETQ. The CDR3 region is CASSSDRGLVYEQYF. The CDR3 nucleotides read TGCGCCAGCAGCTCGGACAGGGGGCTGGTTTACGAGCAGTACTTC.

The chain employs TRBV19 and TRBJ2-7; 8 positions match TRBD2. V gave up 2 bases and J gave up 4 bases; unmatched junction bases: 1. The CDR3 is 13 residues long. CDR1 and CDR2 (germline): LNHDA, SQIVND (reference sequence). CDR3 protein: CASSITSGYEQYF. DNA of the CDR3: TGTGCCAGTAGTATAACTAGCGGATACGAGCAGTACTTC.

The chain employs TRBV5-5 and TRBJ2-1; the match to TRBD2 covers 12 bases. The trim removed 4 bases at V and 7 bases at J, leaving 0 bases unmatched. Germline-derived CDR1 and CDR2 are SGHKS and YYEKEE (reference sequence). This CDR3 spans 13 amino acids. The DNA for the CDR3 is TGTGCCAGCAGCGGGACTAGCGGGAATGAGCAGTTCTTC. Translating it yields CASSGTSGNEQFF.

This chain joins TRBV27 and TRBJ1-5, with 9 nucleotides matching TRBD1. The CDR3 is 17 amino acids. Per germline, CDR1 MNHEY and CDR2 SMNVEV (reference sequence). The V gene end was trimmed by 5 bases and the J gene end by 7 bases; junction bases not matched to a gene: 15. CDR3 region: CASSPGQGEVSRQPQHF. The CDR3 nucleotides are TGTGCCAGCAGTCCGGGACAGGGAGAAGTATCTCGGCAGCCCCAGCATTTT.

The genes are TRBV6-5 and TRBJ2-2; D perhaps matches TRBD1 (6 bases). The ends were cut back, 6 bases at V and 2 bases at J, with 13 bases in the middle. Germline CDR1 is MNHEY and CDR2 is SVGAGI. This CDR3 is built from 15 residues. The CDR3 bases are TGTGCCAGCAGGCTGAGACAGGATAACACCGGGGAGCTGTTTTTT. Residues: CASRLRQDNTGELFF.

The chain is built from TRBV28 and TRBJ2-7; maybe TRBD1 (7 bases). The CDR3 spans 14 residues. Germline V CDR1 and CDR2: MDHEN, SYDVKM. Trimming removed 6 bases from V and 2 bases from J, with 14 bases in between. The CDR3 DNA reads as TGTGCCAGCAGGATGGGGGGACAGACCTACGAGCAGTACTTC. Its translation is CASRMGGQTYEQYF.

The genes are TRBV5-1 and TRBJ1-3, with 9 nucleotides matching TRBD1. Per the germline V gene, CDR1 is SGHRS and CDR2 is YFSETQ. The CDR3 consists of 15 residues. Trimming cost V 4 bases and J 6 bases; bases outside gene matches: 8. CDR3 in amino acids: CASSRGDRAENTIYF. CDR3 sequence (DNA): TGCGCCAGCAGCCGGGGGGACAGGGCGGAAAACACCATATATTTT.

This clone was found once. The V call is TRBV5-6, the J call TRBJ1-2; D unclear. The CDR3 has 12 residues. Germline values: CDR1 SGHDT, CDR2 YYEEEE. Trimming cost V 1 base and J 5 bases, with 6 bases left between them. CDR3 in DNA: TGTGCCAGCAGCTTGACAGAATATGGCTACACCTTC. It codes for CASSLTEYGYTF.

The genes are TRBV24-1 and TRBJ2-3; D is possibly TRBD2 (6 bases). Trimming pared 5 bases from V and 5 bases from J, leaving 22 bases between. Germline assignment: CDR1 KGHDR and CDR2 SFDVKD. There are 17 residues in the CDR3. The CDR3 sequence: CATSVPSGRELGDTQYF. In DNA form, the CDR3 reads TGTGCCACCAGTGTCCCCTCGGGGCGGGAACTTGGAGATACGCAGTATTTT.

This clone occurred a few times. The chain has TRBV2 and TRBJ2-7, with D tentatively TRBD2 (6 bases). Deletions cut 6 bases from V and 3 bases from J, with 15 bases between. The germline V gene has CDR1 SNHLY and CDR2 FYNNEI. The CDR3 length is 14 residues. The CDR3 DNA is TGTGCCAGCAGCCCTCGCGGGGATGGCTACGAGCAGTACTTC. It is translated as CASSPRGDGYEQYF.

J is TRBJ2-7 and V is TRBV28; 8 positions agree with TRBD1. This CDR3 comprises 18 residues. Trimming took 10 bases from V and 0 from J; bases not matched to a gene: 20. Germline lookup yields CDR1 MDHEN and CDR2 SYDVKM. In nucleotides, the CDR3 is TGTGCCACCATCGGCAGGGGGCTTGGGCGGAGTAGCTCCTACGAGCAGTACTTC. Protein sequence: CATIGRGLGRSSSYEQYF.

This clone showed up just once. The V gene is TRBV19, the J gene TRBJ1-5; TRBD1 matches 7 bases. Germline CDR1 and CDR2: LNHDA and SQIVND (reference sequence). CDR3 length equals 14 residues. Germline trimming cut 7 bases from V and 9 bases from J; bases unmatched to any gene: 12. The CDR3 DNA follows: TGTGCCAGTACCCTGAACCAGGGGGAGCGGCCCCAGCATTTT. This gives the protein CASTLNQGERPQHF.

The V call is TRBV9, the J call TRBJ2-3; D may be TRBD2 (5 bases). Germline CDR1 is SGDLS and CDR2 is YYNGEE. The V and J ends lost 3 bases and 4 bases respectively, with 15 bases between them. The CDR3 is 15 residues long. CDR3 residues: CASSGTARLADTQYF. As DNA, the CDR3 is TGTGCCAGCAGCGGGACTGCCCGTCTTGCAGATACGCAGTATTTT.

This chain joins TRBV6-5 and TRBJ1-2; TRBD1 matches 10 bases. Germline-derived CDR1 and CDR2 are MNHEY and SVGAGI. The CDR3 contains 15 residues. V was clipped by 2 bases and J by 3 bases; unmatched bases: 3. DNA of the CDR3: TGTGCCAGCAGTTACCGGGACAGGGGCTACTATGGCTACACCTTC. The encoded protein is CASSYRDRGYYGYTF.

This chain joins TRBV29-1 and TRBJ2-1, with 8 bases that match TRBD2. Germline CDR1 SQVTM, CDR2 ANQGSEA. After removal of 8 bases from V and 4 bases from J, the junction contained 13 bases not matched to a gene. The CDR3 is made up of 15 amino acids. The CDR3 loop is CSSSGGYGEYNEQFF. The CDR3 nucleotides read TGCAGCTCAAGCGGGGGTTACGGAGAATACAATGAGCAGTTCTTC.

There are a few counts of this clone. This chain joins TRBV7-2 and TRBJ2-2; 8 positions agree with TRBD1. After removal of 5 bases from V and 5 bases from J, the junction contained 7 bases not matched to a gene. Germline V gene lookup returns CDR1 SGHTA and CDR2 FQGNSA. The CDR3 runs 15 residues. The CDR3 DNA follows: TGTGCCAGCAGCCTCGGACAGGGACGAACCGGGGAGCTGTTTTTT. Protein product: CASSLGQGRTGELFF.

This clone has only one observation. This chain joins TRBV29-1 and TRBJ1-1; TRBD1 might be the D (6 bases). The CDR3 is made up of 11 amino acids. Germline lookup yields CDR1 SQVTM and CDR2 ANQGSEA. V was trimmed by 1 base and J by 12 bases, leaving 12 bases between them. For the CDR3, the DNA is TGCAGCGTTGAAGGGGGGGGCGCGACTTTCTTT. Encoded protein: CSVEGGGATFF.

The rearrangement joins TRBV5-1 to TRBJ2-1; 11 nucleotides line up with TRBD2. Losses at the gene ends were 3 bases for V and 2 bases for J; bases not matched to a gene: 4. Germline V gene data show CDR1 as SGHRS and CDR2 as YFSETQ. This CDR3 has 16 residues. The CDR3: CASSSFSGRAYNEQFF. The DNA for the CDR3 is TGCGCCAGCAGCTCTTTTAGCGGGAGGGCCTACAATGAGCAGTTCTTC.